The rows below give T cell receptor beta chains drawn from one sample of a study of regulatory T cells in long-lasting Graves disease. In TCRdb, the multiplex PCR reads were re-called with MiXCR into one record per CDR3 protein. The sample includes hundreds of thousands of distinct CDR3 sequences, around 23% of them seen just once. Source: peripheral blood mononuclear cells (PBMCs), taken when the disease was refractory, from a patient treated with antithyroid drugs. Receptors were obtained from a female donor with Graves disease. CDR3s include the opening cysteine and the closing phenylalanine or tryptophan. Fields, in order: CDR3 protein, V gene.

CDR3 protein: CASSLVGPNSPLHF; V gene: TRBV7-2
CDR3 protein: CSASRTGAGGYTF; V gene: TRBV20-1
CDR3 protein: CASSPGLGNQPQHF; V gene: TRBV9
CDR3 protein: CASSFKQGDTEAFF; V gene: TRBV5-1
CDR3 protein: CASSFPPGVSNQPQHF; V gene: TRBV28
CDR3 protein: CASSLVAGAGTDTQYF; V gene: TRBV7-2
CDR3 protein: CSARVGGQFEAFF; V gene: TRBV20-1
CDR3 protein: CASSLGSGGGVSNQPQHF; V gene: TRBV28
CDR3 protein: CASRGWTVDEKLFF; V gene: TRBV5-1
CDR3 protein: CASTRDIRGGELFF; V gene: TRBV27
CDR3 protein: CASSEGGYSNQPQHF; V gene: TRBV6-1
CDR3 protein: CASSWGIGAKGQANQPQHF; V gene: TRBV28
CDR3 protein: CSARDARESTDTQYF; V gene: TRBV20-1
CDR3 protein: CASMFAGGEQYF; V gene: TRBV28
CDR3 protein: CASSIDGSGGVYNEQFF; V gene: TRBV19
CDR3 protein: CAWSGNRGGGELFF; V gene: TRBV30
CDR3 protein: CASGKIQGRSTEAFF; V gene: TRBV7-2
CDR3 protein: CASRKDRVRDSPLHF; V gene: TRBV19
CDR3 protein: CASSVQTGGPAEKLFF; V gene: TRBV5-1
CDR3 protein: CAWSGLGVGNVLTF; V gene: TRBV30
CDR3 protein: CASSLAGQTTYEQYF; V gene: TRBV7-2
CDR3 protein: CASTPGVGNTIYF; V gene: TRBV6-1
CDR3 protein: CASSETHRKLFF; V gene: TRBV10-2
CDR3 protein: CTSSQREGTEAFF; V gene: TRBV7-9
CDR3 protein: CATSSRGKDYEQYF; V gene: TRBV15